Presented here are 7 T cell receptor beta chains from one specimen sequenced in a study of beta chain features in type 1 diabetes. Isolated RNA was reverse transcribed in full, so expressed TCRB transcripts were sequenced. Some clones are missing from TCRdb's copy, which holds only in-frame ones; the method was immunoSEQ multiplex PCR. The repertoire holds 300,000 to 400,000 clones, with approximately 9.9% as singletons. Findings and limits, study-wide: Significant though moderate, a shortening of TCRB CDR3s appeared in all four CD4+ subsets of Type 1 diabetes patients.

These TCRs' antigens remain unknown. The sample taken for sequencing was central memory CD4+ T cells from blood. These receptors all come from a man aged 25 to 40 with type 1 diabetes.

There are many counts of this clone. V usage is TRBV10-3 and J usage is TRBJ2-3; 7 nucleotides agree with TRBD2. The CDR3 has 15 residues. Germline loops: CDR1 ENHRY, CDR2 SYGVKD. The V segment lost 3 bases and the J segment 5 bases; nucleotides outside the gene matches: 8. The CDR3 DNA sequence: TGTGCCATCAGTGATGCGGGGGTAGATGAAGATACGCAGTATTTT. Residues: CAISDAGVDEDTQYF.

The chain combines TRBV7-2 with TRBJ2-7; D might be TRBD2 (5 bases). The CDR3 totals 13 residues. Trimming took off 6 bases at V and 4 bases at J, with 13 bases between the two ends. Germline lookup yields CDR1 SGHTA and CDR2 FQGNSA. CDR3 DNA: TGTGCCAGCAGACCTCCGGGCGGGTACGAGCAGTACTTC. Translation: CASRPPGGYEQYF.

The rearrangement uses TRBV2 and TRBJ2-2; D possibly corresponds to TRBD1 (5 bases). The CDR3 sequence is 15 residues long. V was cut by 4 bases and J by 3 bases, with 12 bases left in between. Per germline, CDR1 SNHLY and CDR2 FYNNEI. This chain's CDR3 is CASSGGRVHTGELFF. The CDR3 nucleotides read TGTGCCAGCAGTGGGGGCAGGGTTCACACCGGGGAGCTGTTTTTT.

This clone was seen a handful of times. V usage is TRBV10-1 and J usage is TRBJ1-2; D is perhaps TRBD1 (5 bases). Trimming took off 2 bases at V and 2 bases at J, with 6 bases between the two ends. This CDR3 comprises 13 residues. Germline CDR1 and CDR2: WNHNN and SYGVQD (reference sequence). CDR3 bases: TGCGCCAGCAGTGAGAGACAGAACTATGGCTACACCTTC. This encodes CASSERQNYGYTF.

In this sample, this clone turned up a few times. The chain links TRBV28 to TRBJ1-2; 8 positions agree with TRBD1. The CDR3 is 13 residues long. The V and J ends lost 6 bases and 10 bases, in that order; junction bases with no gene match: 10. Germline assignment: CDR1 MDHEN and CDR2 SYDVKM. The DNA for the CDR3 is TGTGCCAGCAGCTTGGACAGGGAGGAGGACTACACCTTC. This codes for CASSLDREEDYTF.

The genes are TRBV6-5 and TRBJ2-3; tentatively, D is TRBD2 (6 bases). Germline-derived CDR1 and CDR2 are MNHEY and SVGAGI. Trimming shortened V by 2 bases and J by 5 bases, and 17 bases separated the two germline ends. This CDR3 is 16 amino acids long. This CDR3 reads CASSYRRDSPIDTQYF. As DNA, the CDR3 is TGTGCCAGCAGTTACCGCCGGGACTCCCCAATAGATACGCAGTATTTT.

The CDR3 nucleotides are TGTGCCAGCAGCTTGCCCAACTCGAACACCGGGGAGCTGTTTTTT. Encoded protein: CASSLPNSNTGELFF. The chain is built from TRBV5-6 and TRBJ2-2; the D is unclear. The CDR3 spans 15 residues. Trimming took off 1 base at V and 0 bases at J, with 7 bases between the two ends. CDR1 SGHDT and CDR2 YYEEEE come from the germline V gene. The variable domain in full, with the rest retrieved from reference TRBV5-6 and TRBJ2-2, is DAGVTQSPTHLIKTRGQQVTLRCSPKSGHDTVSWYQQALGQGPQFIFQYYEEEERQRGNFPDRFSGHQFPNYSSELNVNALLLGDSALYLCASSLPNSNTGELFFGEGSRLTVL.